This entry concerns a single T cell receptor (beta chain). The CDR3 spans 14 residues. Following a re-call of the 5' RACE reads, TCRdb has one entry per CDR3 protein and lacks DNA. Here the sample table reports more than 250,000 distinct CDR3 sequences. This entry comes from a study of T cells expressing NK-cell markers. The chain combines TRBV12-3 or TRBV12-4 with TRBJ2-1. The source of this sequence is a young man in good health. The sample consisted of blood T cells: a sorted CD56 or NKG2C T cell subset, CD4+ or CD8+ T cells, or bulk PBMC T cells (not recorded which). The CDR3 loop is CASSPDGIYNEQFF.